This TCR beta chain was captured in a study of blood T cell repertoires in COVID-19. For the study at large: The United States, Italy and Spain provided the acute and convalescent COVID-19 samples. PBMCs, B-cell-depleted T cells, or T cells were the source of the cDNA or gDNA that made up the material.

Sequencing used immunoSEQ multiplex PCR; TCRdb keeps in-frame clones, though not all of them. The sample contains about 310,000 clones, roughly 89% of which appear only once. V shed 5 bases and J shed 5 bases, with 16 bases lying between them. The CDR3 spans 15 residues. Per the germline V gene, CDR1 is LGHDT and CDR2 is YNNKEL (reference sequence). V and J are TRBV3-1 (or the pseudogene TRBV3-2) and TRBJ1-5, with D tentatively TRBD1 (5 bases). Material for sequencing was PBMCs or T cells enriched from blood (not recorded which). The source of this sequence is a young woman with acute COVID-19. For the CDR3, the DNA is TGTGCCAGCAGCGGGGGGGGAGGAAAGGATCAGCCCCAGCATTTT. This gives the protein CASSGGGGKDQPQHF.